This T cell receptor beta chain was sequenced during a study of radiotherapy plus CTLA-4 blockade in lung cancer. Whole-study findings and limits: Radiotherapy with ipilimumab was followed by blood expansion of tumor-derived clones.

Trimming left V 6 bases short and J 2 bases short, with 5 bases between. Germline lookup yields CDR1 SQVTM and CDR2 ANQGSEA. CDR3 length: 11 amino acids. Sequencing was performed with immunoSEQ multiplex PCR; in TCRdb, only in-frame clones are kept and a portion is missing. The data contain 80,000 or so clones, more than 60% of them seen just once; the ten biggest clones take up 4%. To note about this clone: Its matching antigen is unknown.

The sequenced sample was peripheral blood, obtained from a patient treated with radiotherapy plus ipilimumab. This chain joins TRBV29-1 and TRBJ1-3; D is unresolved. This TCR came from a human donor with non-small cell lung cancer who had a partial response to radiotherapy plus ipilimumab. Some clones in this sample may be carry-over from other donors' samples. CDR3 sequence: CSVDTGNTIYF. In DNA form, the CDR3 reads TGCAGCGTAGACACTGGAAACACCATATATTTT.